This T cell receptor beta chain was obtained from a study of cytomegalovirus exposure and HLA in healthy donors. Background on the study: Early on, a data release was issued that held tens of millions of unique TCRs from HLA-typed donors. Regarding the study as a whole: TCR beta sequences reportedly predicted most subjects' HLA-A and HLA-B alleles accurately. For most TCR beta V segments, an earlier analysis put the productive rate at about 87% or about 30% of the time.

Amplification used 60 Vbeta primers and 13 Jbeta primers. This table comes from immunoSEQ multiplex PCR, and its TCRdb copy is limited to in-frame clones, with some not included. The data show about 98,000 clones, with roughly 70% seen just once and 2% to 3% held by the top ten. CDR1 and CDR2 (germline): KGHSH, LQKENI. Trimming removed 5 bases from V and 12 bases from J, with 11 bases in between. The CDR3 contains 11 residues. Likely unrecorded immune exposures existed in these nominally healthy donors. This clone was seen a few times. Its antigen is not identified. Sequences were obtained from PBMCs. V usage is TRBV18 and J usage is TRBJ2-1; possibly TRBD2 for D (6 bases). The source is a man aged 45-60 years in good health and CMV-seronegative. CDR3 in amino acids: CASSEEGVQFF. In DNA form, the CDR3 reads TGTGCCAGCTCAGAGGAGGGCGTGCAGTTCTTC.